This T cell receptor beta chain derives from a study of memory CD4+ T cells and cytomegalovirus serostatus. Assay used: immunoSEQ multiplex PCR; TCRdb lists only in-frame clones, some missing. Of 35,000 to 50,000 clones detected, approximately 84% appear once; the ten largest clones hold around 0.6%. Single viable CD3+CD4+CD8-CD45RO+ cells were sorted as the memory CD4+ T cells. CD4+ T cells were isolated by positive magnetic selection. Trimming left V 4 bases short and J 7 bases short, with 12 bases between. CDR1 is SGHNT and CDR2 is YYREEE in the germline V gene (reference sequence). The CDR3 runs 12 residues.

The sequence came from an adult in good health and CMV-seronegative. Sequenced material: memory CD4+ T cells from blood. The rearrangement uses TRBV5-4 and TRBJ2-7; tentative D call: TRBD1 (6 bases). The CDR3 sequence: CASSRTEQEQYF. For the CDR3, the DNA is TGTGCCAGCAGCCGGACAGAGCAAGAGCAGTACTTC.